This T cell receptor (beta chain) was obtained from a study of CD8 T cells in ankylosing spondylitis (dated by TCRdb to between 2016 and 2019). Concerning the study at large: The study profiled T cell receptor beta repertoires in healthy donors and ankylosing spondylitis patients to find disease-linked TCR variants. The full study cohort was made up of under 30 ankylosing spondylitis patients and about a hundred healthy donors. Samples of peripheral blood were taken, and for ankylosing spondylitis patients, synovial fluid was collected as well. General study outcomes and caveats: The disease-linked clones showed a CD8+ phenotype and occurred at relatively low frequencies in peripheral blood. A TCR beta motif made up of roughly eight highly homologous amino acid variants appeared to be characteristic of blood from ankylosing spondylitis patients. Some TCR beta motif variants had previously been reported in synovial fluid and blood of reactive arthritis patients, which suggested common disease-initiation mechanisms. According to the report, matched synovial fluid samples from ankylosing spondylitis patients were significantly enriched for the disease-linked clones.

A word on this clonotype: Its target antigen remains unknown. This may be a read error, as it is one base from a much larger clone.

The CDR3 numbers 13 residues from cysteine through phenylalanine. The CDR3 DNA has 39 bases and is translated from base 1. Sequences MRHNA (CDR1) and SNTAGT (CDR2) are obtained from the germline V gene. TCRdb shows the sequencer as Illumina HiSeq 2500. TCR beta libraries were prepared by quantitative 5'-RACE with molecular barcodes. In the paper's pipeline: A new computational method based on a probabilistic model of VDJ rearrangement was used to identify disease-linked TCR variants. Through fastp at Q25 and MiXCR, TCRdb rebuilt clones from the public reads, retaining in-frame beta chains. Identical CDR3 protein sequences are pooled into one entry, listed with their most common genes and DNA. These V and J calls derive from TCRdb rather than the authors' analysis. This sample gives 150,000 to 200,000 distinct CDR3 sequences in total; approximately 13% of them show up just once. Approximately 9.9% of the sample is in the top ten clones.

The chain is assembled from TRBV6-4 and TRBJ2-3; 7 junctional bases match TRBD1. The DNA end is more similar to TRBJ1-5, so the J call may be wrong. This TCR came from a female donor with ankylosing spondylitis or in good health (not recorded which). Sample: blood, either unsorted or a sorted T cell fraction (not recorded which). The CDR3 has the sequence CASSDRGTDTQHF. The nucleotide sequence reads as follows: TGTGCCAGCAGTGACAGGGGGACAGATACGCAGCATTTT.